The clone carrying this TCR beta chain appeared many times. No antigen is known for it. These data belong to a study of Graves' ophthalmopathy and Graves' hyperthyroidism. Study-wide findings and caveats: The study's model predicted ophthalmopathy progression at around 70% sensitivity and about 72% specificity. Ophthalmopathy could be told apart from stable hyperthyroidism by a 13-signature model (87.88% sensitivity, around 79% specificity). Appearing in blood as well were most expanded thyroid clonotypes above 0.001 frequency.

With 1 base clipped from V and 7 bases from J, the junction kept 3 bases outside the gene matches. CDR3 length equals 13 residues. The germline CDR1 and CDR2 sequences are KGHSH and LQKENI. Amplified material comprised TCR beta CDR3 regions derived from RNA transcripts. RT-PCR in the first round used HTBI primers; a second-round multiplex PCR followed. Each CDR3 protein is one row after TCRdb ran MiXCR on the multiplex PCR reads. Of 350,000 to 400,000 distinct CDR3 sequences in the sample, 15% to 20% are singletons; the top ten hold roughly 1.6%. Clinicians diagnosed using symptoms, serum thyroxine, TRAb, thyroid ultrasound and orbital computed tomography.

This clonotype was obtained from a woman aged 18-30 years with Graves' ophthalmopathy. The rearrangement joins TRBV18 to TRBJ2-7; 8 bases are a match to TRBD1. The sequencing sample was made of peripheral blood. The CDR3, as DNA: TGTGCCAGCTCACCACTCGACAGGGGTGAGCAGTACTTC. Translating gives CASSPLDRGEQYF.